This passage covers 15 T cell receptor beta chains from one sample sequenced in a study of T cells after yellow fever vaccination. In TCRdb, the 5' RACE reads were re-called with MiXCR into one record per CDR3 protein. The sample yields around 320,000 distinct CDR3 sequences, about 10% seen once. Sequenced material: CD4+ T cells sorted from PBMCs, taken 45 days after the yellow fever booster vaccination. The receptors derive from a man between 18 and 35 years old who received the YFV17D yellow fever vaccine.

The rearrangement links TRBV10-3 to TRBJ2-2; D ambiguous. The germline V gene has CDR1 ENHRY and CDR2 SYGVKD. CDR3 length equals 14 residues. V lost 6 bases and J 1 base, leaving 9 bases between the germline ends. The CDR3 spells CAIRMDGNTGELFF. Written as DNA, the CDR3 is TGTGCCATCAGGATGGACGGGAACACCGGGGAGCTGTTTTTT.

The V gene is TRBV20-1, the J gene TRBJ2-2, with D perhaps matching TRBD1 or TRBD2 (6 bases each). Germline V gene data show CDR1 as DFQATT and CDR2 as SNEGSKA (reference sequence). The CDR3 is 14 amino acids. Trimming cost V 3 bases and J 7 bases, with 15 bases left between them. DNA of the CDR3: TGCAGTGCTAGGACAGGCCGGCGGGGCGGGGAGCTGTTTTTT. Translated, it gives CSARTGRRGGELFF.

This clonotype has ten or more counts. The chain carries TRBV6-1 and TRBJ2-6, with 9 bases lining up with TRBD1. With V trimmed by 4 bases and J by 2 bases, 0 bases remained unmatched. The CDR3 consists of 15 residues. The germline V gene has CDR1 MNHNS and CDR2 SASEGT. As DNA, the CDR3 is TGTGCCAGCAGTGGACAGGGGGCTGGGGCCAACGTCCTGACTTTC. This sequence encodes CASSGQGAGANVLTF.

The chain couples TRBV24-1 to TRBJ2-5, with D hard to call. Germline assignment: CDR1 KGHDR and CDR2 SFDVKD. This CDR3 comprises 15 residues. Trimming left V 4 bases short and J 4 bases short, with 15 bases between. DNA of the CDR3: TGTGCCACCAGTGAGCCTCGGACGGGCGGAGAGACCCAGTACTTC. As protein: CATSEPRTGGETQYF.

This clonotype has a count of ten or more. This rearrangement joins TRBV4-2 to TRBJ2-5; either TRBD1 or TRBD2 may supply D (5 bases each). Per germline, CDR1 LGHNA and CDR2 YNFKEQ. There are 14 residues in the CDR3. Trimming cost V 0 bases and J 7 bases, with 12 bases left between them. The CDR3 sequence is CASSQDPGPGTQYF. The CDR3 DNA reads as TGTGCCAGCAGCCAAGATCCGGGGCCTGGGACCCAGTACTTC.

This clonotype has ten or more counts. The V call is TRBV5-1, the J call TRBJ2-3; TRBD2 matches 7 bases. Per germline, CDR1 SGHRS and CDR2 YFSETQ. The CDR3 loop spans 15 amino acids. The V gene end was trimmed by 0 bases and the J gene end by 4 bases; junction bases not matched to a gene: 5. This chain's CDR3 is CASSLGTSGPDTQYF. CDR3 nucleotide sequence: TGCGCCAGCAGCTTGGGGACTAGTGGCCCAGATACGCAGTATTTT.

This clonotype has a handful of counts. This CDR3 reads CASSARGRGSSYNEQFF. CDR3 DNA: TGTGCCAGCAGTGCCCGAGGGCGGGGTAGCTCCTACAATGAGCAGTTCTTC. The genes are TRBV4-2 and TRBJ2-1, with a possible D match to TRBD2 (6 bases). The CDR3 consists of 17 residues. From germline, CDR1 is LGHNA and CDR2 YNFKEQ. Trimming shortened V by 6 bases and J by 0 bases, and 18 bases separated the two germline ends.

This clonotype was counted once. The chain joins TRBV5-1 to TRBJ2-5, with a weak D call TRBD1 (6 bases). Between the trimmed V and J ends, which lost 5 bases and 0 bases, there was a span of 8 bases. Germline V gene data show CDR1 as SGHRS and CDR2 as YFSETQ. The CDR3 loop spans 13 amino acids. In nucleotides, the CDR3 is TGCGCCAGCAGTCCAGGGGACCAAGAGACCCAGTACTTC. This gives the protein CASSPGDQETQYF.

This clonotype was counted ten times or more. V is TRBV20-1 and J is TRBJ2-7; D possibly matches TRBD1 or TRBD2 (5 bases each). The CDR3 length is 15 residues. V dropped 5 bases and J dropped 2 bases, with 19 bases sitting between them. Per the germline V gene, CDR1 is DFQATT and CDR2 is SNEGSKA (reference sequence). CDR3 sequence reads: CSAARAGALTYEQYF. The CDR3 nucleotides are TGCAGTGCTGCTAGAGCCGGGGCGCTCACCTACGAGCAGTACTTC.

This chain uses TRBV29-1 with TRBJ2-5, with TRBD1 matching over 7 bases. Trimming cost V 4 bases and J 5 bases; bases outside gene matches: 10. The CDR3 loop spans 14 amino acids. CDR1 SQVTM and CDR2 ANQGSEA come from the germline V gene. CDR3 region: CSVGRQVGQETQYF. The CDR3, as DNA: TGCAGCGTTGGCCGACAGGTGGGACAGGAGACCCAGTACTTC.

The rearrangement joins TRBV5-1 to TRBJ2-3; 7 bases fit TRBD1. V shed 4 bases, J shed 2 bases, and the junction held 7 bases outside the gene matches. Per germline, CDR1 SGHRS and CDR2 YFSETQ. This CDR3 spans 15 amino acids. The DNA for the CDR3 is TGCGCCAGCAGCCCGCGGACAGGACCCACAGATACGCAGTATTTT. This translates into CASSPRTGPTDTQYF. The full variable domain, with the rest looked up from reference TRBV5-1 and TRBJ2-3, is KAGVTQTPRYLIKTRGQQVTLSCSPISGHRSVSWYQQTPGQGLQFLFEYFSETQRNKGNFPGRFSGRQFSNSRSEMNVSTLELGDSALYLCASSPRTGPTDTQYFGPGTRLTVL.

This clonotype turned up a few times. The rearrangement joins TRBV18 to TRBJ1-1, with 9 bases aligning to TRBD1. Trimming removed 2 bases from V and 6 bases from J; junction bases left unmatched: 7. Germline lookup yields CDR1 KGHSH and CDR2 LQKENI. The CDR3 runs 15 residues. The CDR3 DNA follows: TGTGCCAGCTCACCAATGGACAGGGGACTCTCTGAAGCTTTCTTT. It codes for CASSPMDRGLSEAFF.

This clonotype came up a few times. The genes are TRBV5-1 and TRBJ2-5, with D unclear. Trimming left V 0 bases short and J 3 bases short, with 12 bases between. The CDR3 sequence is 15 residues long. Germline CDR1 SGHRS, CDR2 YFSETQ. DNA for the CDR3: TGCGCCAGCAGCTTGGACGGCTTTATTAAAGAGACCCAGTACTTC. Amino acid sequence: CASSLDGFIKETQYF. Combining the CDR3 with reference TRBV5-1 and TRBJ2-5 gives the whole variable domain KAGVTQTPRYLIKTRGQQVTLSCSPISGHRSVSWYQQTPGQGLQFLFEYFSETQRNKGNFPGRFSGRQFSNSRSEMNVSTLELGDSALYLCASSLDGFIKETQYFGPGTRLLVL.

The chain recombines TRBV12-3 or TRBV12-4 with TRBJ2-6; D remains ambiguous. Trimming cost V 5 bases and J 0 bases, with 14 bases left between them. The CDR3 contains 17 residues. CDR3 nucleotides: TGTGCCAGCAGTCCCGCAGTGGGGTTCTCTGGGGCCAACGTCCTGACTTTC. This translates into CASSPAVGFSGANVLTF.

V is TRBV4-2 and J is TRBJ1-1; tentative D call: TRBD1 (5 bases). The CDR3 runs to 17 residues. The V end was cut by 0 bases, the J end by 3 bases, with 17 bases between. Germline V gene lookup returns CDR1 LGHNA and CDR2 YNFKEQ. The CDR3 loop reads CASSQDPRRQGDTEAFF. The CDR3 DNA sequence: TGTGCCAGCAGCCAAGACCCGAGGCGCCAGGGTGACACTGAAGCTTTCTTT.